This passage covers 27 T cell receptor beta chains from one sample sequenced in a study of blood T cell repertoires in COVID-19. Sequencing was performed with immunoSEQ multiplex PCR; in TCRdb, only in-frame clones are kept and a portion is missing. The sample holds some 54,000 clones; about four fifths are singletons and the top ten take about 7%. Sequenced: peripheral blood. The source is a man aged 65-85 years with active COVID-19.

The V call is TRBV19, the J call TRBJ1-3; TRBD1 agrees at 7 bases. The CDR3 spans 17 residues. Germline loops: CDR1 LNHDA, CDR2 SQIVND (reference sequence). The junction had 8 bases not matched to a gene; V was cut back by 3 bases and J by 0 bases. CDR3 nucleotides: TGTGCCAGTAGTATGAAGGGGACAGCTTCCTCTGGAAACACCATATATTTT. Translation: CASSMKGTASSGNTIYF.

V usage is TRBV9 and J usage is TRBJ1-1; 8 bases line up with TRBD1. Germline V gene lookup returns CDR1 SGDLS and CDR2 YYNGEE. Trimming cost V 4 bases and J 4 bases; bases outside gene matches: 6. The CDR3 spans 14 residues. In DNA form, the CDR3 reads TGTGCCAGCAGCCCCCCTACAGGGGGCACTGAAGCTTTCTTT. This codes for CASSPPTGGTEAFF.

The chain carries TRBV7-7 and TRBJ1-2; D perhaps matches TRBD1 (5 bases). The CDR3 loop spans 12 amino acids. Per the germline V gene, CDR1 is SSHAT and CDR2 is FNYEAQ (reference sequence). The V and J ends lost 2 bases and 8 bases respectively, with 9 bases between them. The CDR3 DNA sequence: TGTGCCAGCAGCTTAAGGCCAGGGGGCTACACCTTC. It yields the protein CASSLRPGGYTF. The whole variable domain, remainder taken from reference TRBV7-7 and TRBJ1-2, is GAGVSQSPRYKVTKRGQDVTLRCDPISSHATLYWYQQALGQGPEFLTYFNYEAQPDKSGLPSDRFSAERPEGSISTLTIQRTEQRDSAMYRCASSLRPGGYTFGSGTRLTVV.

The chain joins TRBV18 to TRBJ2-7; 7 positions match TRBD2. Trimming took 5 bases from V and 1 from J; bases not matched to a gene: 5. This CDR3 is built from 14 residues. The germline V gene encodes CDR1 KGHSH and CDR2 LQKENI. This chain's CDR3 is CASSASSGSYEQYF. CDR3 coding DNA: TGTGCCAGCTCAGCATCTAGCGGATCCTACGAGCAGTACTTC. The complete variable domain, with remaining parts taken from reference TRBV18 and TRBJ2-7, reads NAGVMQNPRHLVRRRGQEARLRCSPMKGHSHVYWYRQLPEEGLKFMVYLQKENIIDESGMPKERFSAEFPKEGPSILRIQQVVRGDSAAYFCASSASSGSYEQYFGPGTRLTVT.

This clone was counted a few times. The chain carries TRBV5-8 and TRBJ1-2; the match to TRBD1 covers 12 bases. This CDR3 has 15 residues. Germline V CDR1 and CDR2: SGHTS, YDEGEE. V dropped 3 bases and J dropped 4; count of bases not matched to a gene: 4. CDR3 DNA sequence: TGTGCCAGCAGCTGGGGACAGGGGGCCGTCTATGGCTACACCTTC. Its translation: CASSWGQGAVYGYTF.

The rearrangement joins TRBV10-3 to TRBJ1-5; 7 nucleotides align to TRBD1. CDR3 length: 14 amino acids. The V gene end was trimmed by 4 bases and the J gene end by 6 bases; junction bases not matched to a gene: 6. The germline CDR1 and CDR2 sequences are ENHRY and SYGVKD. The CDR3 here is CAISAGTAGQPQHF. CDR3 DNA sequence: TGTGCCATCAGTGCAGGGACAGCTGGTCAGCCCCAGCATTTT.

This clone turned up a few times. Other DNA sequences in the sample encode the same CDR3. The J gene is TRBJ2-7, the V gene TRBV7-2; D is unclear. V dropped 3 bases and J dropped 0 bases, with 3 bases sitting between them. CDR1 SGHTA and CDR2 FQGNSA come from the germline V gene. The CDR3 covers 12 residues. The CDR3 here is CASSLSSYEQYF. The DNA of the CDR3 is TGTGCCAGCAGCTTGAGCTCCTACGAGCAGTACTTC. The complete variable domain, with remaining parts taken from reference TRBV7-2 and TRBJ2-7, reads GAGVSQSPSNKVTEKGKDVELRCDPISGHTALYWYRQSLGQGLEFLIYFQGNSAPDKSGLPSDRFSAERTGGSVSTLTIQRTQQEDSAVYLCASSLSSYEQYFGPGTRLTVT.

The V gene is TRBV14, the J gene TRBJ1-4; 7 positions agree with TRBD1. The CDR3 extends over 14 amino acids. Germline trimming cut 3 bases from V and 10 bases from J; bases unmatched to any gene: 8. Germline CDR1 is SGHDN and CDR2 is FVKESK. CDR3 loop: CASSQTGRFGKLFF. CDR3 DNA sequence: TGTGCCAGCAGCCAGACAGGGAGGTTCGGAAAACTGTTTTTT.

This clone turned up a few times. The V call is TRBV6-2 or TRBV6-3, the J call TRBJ1-5, with 8 bases identical to TRBD1. Trimming cost V 5 bases and J 2 bases; bases outside gene matches: 8. Germline-derived CDR1 and CDR2 are MNHEY and SVGEGT. CDR3 size: 16 residues. CDR3 protein: CASSPQDRDGNQPQHF. The CDR3 DNA reads as TGTGCCAGCAGTCCCCAGGACAGGGACGGCAATCAGCCCCAGCATTTT.

This chain uses TRBV12-3 or TRBV12-4 with TRBJ1-1; tentative D call: TRBD1 (5 bases). The germline V and J ends were trimmed by 5 bases and 1 base, with 8 bases remaining between them. This CDR3 has 13 residues. CDR3 nucleotide sequence: TGTGCCAGCAGTCTGGACACGAACACTGAAGCTTTCTTT. This encodes CASSLDTNTEAFF.

Concerning this clone: Mismatch with germline at one junction end may stem from a read error. The V call is TRBV19, the J call TRBJ2-1, with 10 bases fitting TRBD2. The CDR3 is 13 amino acids. Germline V gene data show CDR1 as LNHDA and CDR2 as SQIVND (reference sequence). Written as DNA, the CDR3 is TGTGCCAGTAGTTTGTCAGCGGGGGGGCAGGGTATCTTC. This encodes CASSLSAGGQGIF.

The chain uses TRBV6-8 and TRBJ2-4; a possible D gene is TRBD1 (5 bases). Trimming cost V 4 bases and J 16 bases, with 26 bases left between them. The germline CDR1 and CDR2 sequences are MNHGY and SAAAGT. The CDR3 contains 15 residues. CDR3: CASSCDSPYKNIRYF. CDR3 bases: TGTGCCAGCAGTTGCGACAGTCCATATAAAAACATTCGATACTTC.

The chain has TRBV2 and TRBJ2-1; TRBD2 aligns across 7 bases. CDR3 length equals 15 residues. From germline, CDR1 is SNHLY and CDR2 FYNNEI. The ends lost 8 bases at V and 5 bases at J; junction bases unmatched: 12. CDR3 sequence: CASSGYTSVNNEQFF. Written as DNA, the CDR3 is TGTGCCAGCTCGGGTTATACTAGCGTAAACAATGAGCAGTTCTTC.

The chain couples TRBV5-1 to TRBJ2-7, with D possibly matching TRBD1 (5 bases). The CDR3 consists of 12 residues. Germline V CDR1 and CDR2: SGHRS, YFSETQ. Trimming removed 4 bases from V and 1 base from J, with 6 bases in between. In DNA form, the CDR3 reads TGCGCCAGCAGCGGGGCGTCCTACGAGCAGTACTTC. Its translation: CASSGASYEQYF.

This chain connects TRBV2 to TRBJ2-2, with a tentative D call TRBD2 (6 bases). Trimming stripped 4 bases from V and 4 bases from J, with 7 bases between. The CDR3 has 13 amino acids. The V gene's germline CDR1 is SNHLY and CDR2 FYNNEI. Here the CDR3 reads CASSAGVTGELFF. CDR3 bases: TGTGCCAGCAGTGCGGGGGTCACCGGGGAGCTGTTTTTT.

This clone was counted a single time. For the CDR3, the DNA is TGTGCCAGTAGTATGGGGGGGACGGAGACCCAGTACTTC. Translation: CASSMGGTETQYF. The rearrangement joins TRBV19 to TRBJ2-5, with 7 bases aligning to TRBD2. V lost 3 bases, J lost 5 bases, and 3 bases stayed unmatched. Per germline, CDR1 LNHDA and CDR2 SQIVND (reference sequence). This CDR3 spans 13 amino acids.

The chain recombines TRBV4-1 with TRBJ2-6; 7 nucleotides line up with TRBD2. This CDR3 region has 19 residues. The germline V gene has CDR1 MGHRA and CDR2 YSYEKL. The junction had 8 bases not matched to a gene; V was cut back by 0 bases and J by 0 bases. The CDR3 sequence is CASSQDPGRGLSGANVLTF. CDR3 in DNA: TGCGCCAGCAGCCAAGATCCAGGGAGGGGCCTCTCTGGGGCCAACGTCCTGACTTTC.

This chain uses TRBV12-3 or TRBV12-4 with TRBJ2-7; D is possibly TRBD2 (6 bases). Trimming left V 3 bases short and J 6 bases short, with 9 bases between. The CDR3 is made up of 12 amino acids. CDR3 in amino acids: CASSFGGGEQYF. DNA of the CDR3: TGTGCCAGCAGTTTCGGGGGAGGCGAGCAGTACTTC.

In DNA, the CDR3 is TGTGCCAGCAGCGACCGGGACAGGGACGAGCAGTACTTC. It codes for CASSDRDRDEQYF. The rearrangement links TRBV7-9 to TRBJ2-7; 9 positions match TRBD1. Per germline, CDR1 SEHNR and CDR2 FQNEAQ (reference sequence). V gave up 5 bases and J gave up 5 bases; unmatched junction bases: 4. This CDR3 contains 13 residues.

The V call is TRBV7-2, the J call TRBJ2-7, with D possibly TRBD2 on 5 matching bases. This CDR3 is 14 amino acids long. Germline V gives CDR1 SGHTA, CDR2 FQGNSA. V shed 5 bases and J shed 0 bases, with 11 bases lying between them. DNA of the CDR3: TGTGCCAGCAGCCGCTCGGGGAACTCCTACGAGCAGTACTTC. It encodes CASSRSGNSYEQYF.

The chain carries TRBV28 and TRBJ1-2, with D maybe TRBD1 (6 bases). The CDR3 contains 13 residues. CDR1 is MDHEN, CDR2 SYDVKM, per germline. Trimming took 7 bases from V and 12 from J, leaving 21 bases between them. DNA for the CDR3: TGTGCCAGCACCGGACCCACTCCGGGACACCACACCTTC. Residues: CASTGPTPGHHTF.

This clone has a handful of counts. The V gene is TRBV19, the J gene TRBJ1-6; TRBD1 is a possible D gene (5 bases). CDR1 LNHDA and CDR2 SQIVND come from the germline V gene (reference sequence). V was trimmed by 4 bases and J by 9 bases, leaving 13 bases between them. This CDR3 comprises 14 residues. The CDR3: CASSTGPASSPLHF. The CDR3 DNA follows: TGTGCCAGTAGTACAGGGCCCGCTAGTTCACCCCTCCACTTT.

This clone has just one count. The chain has TRBV11-3 and TRBJ2-5; 12 bases are shared with TRBD1. The germline CDR1 and CDR2 sequences are SGHNT and YENEEA. There are 15 residues in the CDR3. V gave up 5 bases and J gave up 4 bases; unmatched junction bases: 5. The CDR3 sequence: CASSAGTGGLETQYF. For the CDR3, the DNA is TGTGCCAGCAGCGCCGGGACAGGGGGCCTAGAGACCCAGTACTTC.

V and J are TRBV5-8 and TRBJ1-5; 11 bases align to TRBD1. V gave up 6 bases and J gave up 2 bases; unmatched junction bases: 7. There are 16 residues in the CDR3. Germline values: CDR1 SGHTS, CDR2 YDEGEE. In DNA form, the CDR3 reads TGTGCCAGCATCCCGCTGGGACAGGGGGGCAATCAGCCCCAGCATTTT. It is translated as CASIPLGQGGNQPQHF.

CDR3 in DNA: TGCGCCAGCAGCCAAGACACCGGGGGGAGCAATCAGCCCCAGCATTTT. Translating it yields CASSQDTGGSNQPQHF. The gene calls are TRBV4-3 and TRBJ1-5; weak D call: TRBD1 (5 bases). Germline V gene data show CDR1 as LGHNA and CDR2 as YSLEER. V lost 0 bases and J 1 base, leaving 10 bases between the germline ends. The CDR3 covers 16 residues.

The rearrangement uses TRBV5-1 and TRBJ1-1; the D is unclear. This CDR3 region has 15 residues. Germline V lookup: CDR1 SGHRS, CDR2 YFSETQ. V shed 5 bases and J shed 1 base, with 15 bases lying between them. CDR3 DNA sequence: TGCGCCAGCAGTCCACGCCTCACAGAGAACACTGAAGCTTTCTTT. Encoded protein: CASSPRLTENTEAFF. Full variable domain (outside the CDR3, taken from reference TRBV5-1 and TRBJ1-1): KAGVTQTPRYLIKTRGQQVTLSCSPISGHRSVSWYQQTPGQGLQFLFEYFSETQRNKGNFPGRFSGRQFSNSRSEMNVSTLELGDSALYLCASSPRLTENTEAFFGQGTRLTVV.

V and J are TRBV28 and TRBJ1-5; 7 bases map to TRBD1. The germline gives CDR1 MDHEN, CDR2 SYDVKM. After removal of 6 bases from V and 4 bases from J, the junction contained 12 bases not matched to a gene. This CDR3 has 16 amino acids. This CDR3 is CASSVTGLQHNQPQHF. CDR3 coding DNA: TGTGCCAGCAGCGTGACAGGGTTGCAGCATAATCAGCCCCAGCATTTT.